The clone carrying this T cell receptor (beta chain) was counted many times. Its specificity is unknown. Germline trimming cut 6 bases from V and 6 bases from J; bases unmatched to any gene: 7. Germline CDR1 and CDR2: MNHNS and SASEGT. The CDR3 runs to 14 residues. The sample belongs to a study of regulatory T cells in long-lasting Graves disease. Arm-PCR of CDR3 regions with iRepertoire HTBI primers generated TCR beta libraries. TCRdb fed the multiplex PCR reads into MiXCR, producing one record per CDR3 protein. Here the sample spans about 450,000 distinct CDR3 sequences, over 15% being singletons. Documented time point: newly diagnosed GD, antithyroid drugs for less than 3 months. From RNA extracted from PBMCs, the TCR library was made. Overall study results and limits: Persistent disease samples used TRBV28, TRBJ1-2 and TRBJ2-5 preferentially.

These sequences were also reported in another study, on T cells in Graves' hyperthyroidism and ophthalmopathy.

This rearrangement joins TRBV6-1 to TRBJ2-1; 8 bases are shared with TRBD1. The material was peripheral blood mononuclear cells (PBMCs), obtained at new diagnosis, from a patient treated with antithyroid drugs. This receptor was taken from a woman in her 30s with Graves disease. The CDR3 DNA is TGTGCCAGCAGCCGACAGGGGCCTGGCAATGAGCAGTTCTTC. This codes for CASSRQGPGNEQFF.